This T cell receptor (beta chain) was captured in a study of T cell repertoires in cytomegalovirus infection. To note about this clonotype: The antigen is unknown.

Germline CDR1 is MGHDK and CDR2 is SYGVNS. V was clipped by 2 bases and J by 0 bases; unmatched bases: 3. The CDR3 runs 16 residues. In TCRdb, the reads were re-called with MiXCR into one record per CDR3 protein. The table lists approximately 990,000 distinct CDR3 sequences, less than 35% of them singletons. The sequence came from a human donor in good health (CMV status not recorded). Some clones in this sample may be carry-over from other donors' samples. The gene calls are TRBV25-1 and TRBJ2-1; 8 positions agree with TRBD2. This material consisted of cultured CD8+ T cells from PBMCs, taken from culture after CMV antigen stimulation. The CDR3 sequence is CASSEVAGGSYNEQFF. The DNA of the CDR3 is TGTGCCAGCAGTGAAGTCGCGGGGGGCTCCTACAATGAGCAGTTCTTC.